The 16 T cell receptor beta chains reported below all come from one sample, sequenced in a study of blood T cell repertoires in COVID-19. Generated by immunoSEQ multiplex PCR, the TCRdb table keeps only in-frame clones and is missing some. The sample records roughly 150,000 clones, approximately 81% being singletons. The sequenced material came from peripheral blood. The receptors were gathered from a woman between 50 and 59 years old with COVID-19, enrolled during active disease.

The chain uses TRBV28 and TRBJ1-5; a weak D match, TRBD1 (6 bases). Germline assignment: CDR1 MDHEN and CDR2 SYDVKM. V lost 2 bases and J 5 bases, leaving 10 bases between the germline ends. The CDR3 runs to 14 residues. For the CDR3, the DNA is TGTGCCAGCAGTTTAGGGGGCAGGGATCAGCCCCAGCATTTT. As protein: CASSLGGRDQPQHF.

There are a few counts of this clone. The chain joins TRBV6-6 to TRBJ2-7; TRBD1 matches 8 bases. The CDR3 is 13 amino acids. The V gene's germline CDR1 is MNHNY and CDR2 SVGAGI (reference sequence). The V gene end was trimmed by 8 bases and the J gene end by 4 bases; junction bases not matched to a gene: 7. The CDR3 loop is CASGMTGEYEQYF. In nucleotides, the CDR3 is TGTGCCAGCGGAATGACAGGGGAATACGAGCAGTACTTC.

V gene TRBV7-2 combines with J gene TRBJ2-5; 8 bases are a match to TRBD2. V trimming: 2 bases; J trimming: 3 bases; junction bases outside the gene matches: 2. Per germline, CDR1 SGHTA and CDR2 FQGNSA. This CDR3 comprises 14 residues. This CDR3 reads CASSLSTSEETQYF. CDR3 coding DNA: TGTGCCAGCAGCTTATCGACTAGCGAAGAGACCCAGTACTTC.

The J gene is TRBJ1-4, the V gene TRBV5-1; TRBD1 matches 10 bases. The V segment lost 4 bases and the J segment 4 bases; nucleotides outside the gene matches: 1. This CDR3 has 14 residues. The germline CDR1 and CDR2 sequences are SGHRS and YFSETQ. CDR3 sequence (DNA): TGCGCCAGCAGCGGGGACAGGGGTAATGAAAAACTGTTTTTT. Translated: CASSGDRGNEKLFF.

The chain employs TRBV30 and TRBJ1-1; possibly TRBD1 for D (5 bases). CDR3 length: 13 amino acids. Between the trimmed V and J ends, which lost 5 bases and 5 bases, there was a span of 15 bases. CDR1 and CDR2 (germline): GTSNPN, SVGIG (reference sequence). Here the CDR3 reads CAWGKGLRTEAFF. The CDR3 nucleotides read TGTGCCTGGGGGAAGGGGCTGAGGACTGAAGCTTTCTTT. Supplemented by reference TRBV30 and TRBJ1-1, the full variable domain reads SQTIHQWPATLVQPVGSPLSLECTVEGTSNPNLYWYRQAAGRGLQLLFYSVGIGQISSEVPQNLSASRPQDRQFILSSKKLLLSDSGFYLCAWGKGLRTEAFFGQGTRLTVV.

V and J are TRBV27 and TRBJ1-5, with D perhaps matching TRBD1 (6 bases). The CDR3 spans 17 residues. V lost 2 bases, J lost 1 base, and 15 bases lay in between. The germline V gene has CDR1 MNHEY and CDR2 SMNVEV (reference sequence). The CDR3 DNA is TGTGCCAGCAGTTTAACAGGGCCCGCGACGAGCAATCAGCCCCAGCATTTT. Residues: CASSLTGPATSNQPQHF.

In its sample, this clone was seen a few times. The V gene is TRBV10-1, the J gene TRBJ1-2; tentative D call: TRBD1 (6 bases). This CDR3 spans 15 amino acids. V lost 8 bases and J 5 bases, leaving 21 bases between the germline ends. Per germline, CDR1 WNHNN and CDR2 SYGVQD (reference sequence). As DNA, the CDR3 is TGCGCCAGCGGAATCCCCGTGGCAGGGGCTTATGGCTACACCTTC. It translates to CASGIPVAGAYGYTF.

The chain joins TRBV7-2 to TRBJ1-2, with 9 bases lining up with TRBD1. The CDR3 consists of 15 residues. The ends lost 5 bases at V and 6 bases at J; junction bases unmatched: 10. The germline V gene has CDR1 SGHTA and CDR2 FQGNSA. The CDR3 coding sequence is TGTGCCAGCAGCCCGCGGACAGGGGATTCTCATGGCTACACCTTC. Residues: CASSPRTGDSHGYTF. Supplemented by reference TRBV7-2 and TRBJ1-2, the full variable domain reads GAGVSQSPSNKVTEKGKDVELRCDPISGHTALYWYRQSLGQGLEFLIYFQGNSAPDKSGLPSDRFSAERTGGSVSTLTIQRTQQEDSAVYLCASSPRTGDSHGYTFGSGTRLTVV.

This sequence joins TRBV6-6 and TRBJ2-6; D is perhaps TRBD2 (6 bases). The V end lost 8 bases, the J end lost 1 base, and 12 bases lay between the germline ends. Per the germline V gene, CDR1 is MNHNY and CDR2 is SVGAGI (reference sequence). This CDR3 contains 15 residues. The CDR3 loop reads CASCGAPSGANVLTF. The CDR3 nucleotides are TGTGCCAGCTGCGGGGCACCTTCTGGGGCCAACGTCCTGACTTTC.

The genes are TRBV5-6 and TRBJ2-3; TRBD2 matches 11 bases. V shed 3 bases, J shed 3 bases, and the junction held 6 bases outside the gene matches. Germline CDR1 reads SGHDT; CDR2 reads YYEEEE. The CDR3 consists of 16 residues. The CDR3 region has the DNA TGTGCCAGCAGCTCATTAGCGGGGGGGCCGACAGATACGCAGTATTTT. It encodes CASSSLAGGPTDTQYF.

The rearrangement joins TRBV7-9 to TRBJ1-5; possibly TRBD1 for D (6 bases). The CDR3 is 16 amino acids. CDR1 and CDR2 from the germline V gene are SEHNR and FQNEAQ (reference sequence). The V and J ends lost 1 base and 7 bases respectively, with 17 bases between them. The CDR3 sequence: CASSLGGGGLNQPQHF. CDR3 nucleotides: TGTGCCAGCAGCTTAGGTGGCGGGGGGCTCAACCAGCCCCAGCATTTT.

The genes are TRBV3-1 (or the pseudogene TRBV3-2) and TRBJ1-6; D gene unclear. Germline lookup yields CDR1 LGHDT and CDR2 YNNKEL (reference sequence). This CDR3 has 15 residues. Trimming took 1 base from V and 5 from J, leaving 9 bases between them. In nucleotides, the CDR3 is TGTGCCAGCAGCCAAGTTTCCAGTGATAATTCACCCCTCCACTTT. Translation: CASSQVSSDNSPLHF.

The chain employs TRBV5-6 and TRBJ1-2; the D gene is possibly TRBD1 (5 bases). The V and J ends lost 4 bases and 6 bases respectively, with 13 bases between them. This CDR3 is 13 amino acids long. Looked up from germline, CDR1 is SGHDT and CDR2 is YYEEEE. DNA of the CDR3: TGTGCCAGCAGCCTCGGGGGAGTAGATGGCTACACCTTC. It is translated as CASSLGGVDGYTF.

This clone was counted a single time. The V call is TRBV2, the J call TRBJ2-7; perhaps TRBD2 as D (7 bases). Trimming cost V 2 bases and J 6 bases, with 14 bases left between them. The CDR3 is 14 residues long. CDR1 is SNHLY and CDR2 is FYNNEI in the germline V gene. The CDR3 DNA follows: TGTGCCAGCAGTGAATGGGGGGGCACCTTCGAGCAGTACTTC. Residues: CASSEWGGTFEQYF.

J is TRBJ2-2 and V is TRBV5-4; D is possibly TRBD1 (6 bases). This CDR3 has 15 residues. Germline V gene data show CDR1 as SGHNT and CDR2 as YYREEE (reference sequence). Trimming took 3 bases from V and 5 from J, leaving 14 bases between them. The CDR3 bases are TGTGCCAGCAGCTCGCTACAGGGTTCGACCGGGGAGCTGTTTTTT. As protein: CASSSLQGSTGELFF.

This chain connects TRBV10-3 to TRBJ1-2, with a possible D match to TRBD1 (6 bases). Germline V gene sequence: CDR1 ENHRY, CDR2 SYGVKD. V was cut by 8 bases and J by 0 bases, with 22 bases left in between. The CDR3 loop spans 17 amino acids. CDR3 in amino acids: CAIGFQRGGQTNYGYTF. The CDR3 DNA sequence: TGTGCCATCGGTTTTCAAAGGGGGGGCCAAACTAACTATGGCTACACCTTC.